This T cell receptor (beta chain) was observed in a study of blood T cells in healthy people across ages. With a J-beta primer mix and a sample-barcoded 5' primer, a second PCR ran roughly 7 to 11 cycles. Each of the cDNA molecules was tagged by a template-switch adaptor with 12 random nucleotides. Using its own MiXCR run on the 5' RACE reads, TCRdb lists one record per CDR3 protein. The sample contains roughly 1.7 million distinct CDR3 sequences, 34% of which appear only once. J was trimmed by 5 bases and V by 7 bases; bases with no gene match: 10. This CDR3 comprises 15 residues. V gene TRBV12-3 or TRBV12-4 combines with J gene TRBJ2-3; 9 nucleotides agree with TRBD2. Sequenced material: blood. The receptor was derived from a woman in her 30s in good health. This CDR3 is CASTAGGPGKDTQYF. DNA of the CDR3: TGTGCCAGCACCGCGGGAGGGCCAGGAAAAGATACGCAGTATTTT.